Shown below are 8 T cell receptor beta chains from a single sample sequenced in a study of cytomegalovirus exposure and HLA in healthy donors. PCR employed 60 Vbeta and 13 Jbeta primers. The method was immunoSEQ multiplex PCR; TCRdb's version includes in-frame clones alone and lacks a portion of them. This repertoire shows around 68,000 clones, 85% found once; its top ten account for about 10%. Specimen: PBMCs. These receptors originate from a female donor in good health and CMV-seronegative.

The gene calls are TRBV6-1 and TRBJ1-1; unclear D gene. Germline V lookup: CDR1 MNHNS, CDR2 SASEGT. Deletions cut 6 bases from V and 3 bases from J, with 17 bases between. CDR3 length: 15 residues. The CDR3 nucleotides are TGTGCCAGCAGGGAGGGTTTGGTTTATTACACTGAAGCTTTCTTT. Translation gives CASREGLVYYTEAFF.

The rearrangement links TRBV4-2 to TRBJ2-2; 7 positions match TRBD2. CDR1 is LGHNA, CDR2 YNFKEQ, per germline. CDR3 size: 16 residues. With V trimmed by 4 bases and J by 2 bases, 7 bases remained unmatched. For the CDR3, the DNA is TGTGCCAGCAGCCCCTCCGGGACTACCAACACCGGGGAGCTGTTTTTT. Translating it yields CASSPSGTTNTGELFF.

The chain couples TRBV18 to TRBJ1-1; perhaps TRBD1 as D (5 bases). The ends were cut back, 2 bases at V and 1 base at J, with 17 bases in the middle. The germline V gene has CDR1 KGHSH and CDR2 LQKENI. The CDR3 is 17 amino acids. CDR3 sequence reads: CASSPSDITLQNTEAFF. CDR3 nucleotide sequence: TGTGCCAGCTCACCATCGGACATAACTCTTCAGAACACTGAAGCTTTCTTT.

CDR3 DNA: TGTGCCTGGAGCGCATACGGGACAGTCACAGATACGCAGTATTTT. Translating it yields CAWSAYGTVTDTQYF. V gene TRBV30 combines with J gene TRBJ2-3; 7 bases are a match to TRBD1. Trimming removed 3 bases from V and 2 bases from J; junction bases left unmatched: 8. In germline, CDR1 is GTSNPN, CDR2 SVGIG (reference sequence). The CDR3 consists of 15 residues.

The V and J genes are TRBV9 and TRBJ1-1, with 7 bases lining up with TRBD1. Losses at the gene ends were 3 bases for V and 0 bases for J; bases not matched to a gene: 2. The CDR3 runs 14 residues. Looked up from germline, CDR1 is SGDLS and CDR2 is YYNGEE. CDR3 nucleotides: TGTGCCAGCAGCGCCGGGACAGTGAACACTGAAGCTTTCTTT. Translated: CASSAGTVNTEAFF.

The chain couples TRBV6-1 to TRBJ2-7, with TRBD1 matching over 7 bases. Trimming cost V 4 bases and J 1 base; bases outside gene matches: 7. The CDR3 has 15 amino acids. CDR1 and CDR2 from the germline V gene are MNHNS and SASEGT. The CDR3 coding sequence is TGTGCCAGCAGTGCCCTACCGGGACAGTCCTACGAGCAGTACTTC. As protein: CASSALPGQSYEQYF.

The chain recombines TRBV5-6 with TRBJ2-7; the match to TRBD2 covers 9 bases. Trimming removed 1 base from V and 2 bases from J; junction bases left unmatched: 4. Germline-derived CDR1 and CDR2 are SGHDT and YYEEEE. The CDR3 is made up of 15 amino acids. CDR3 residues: CASSLLAGEPYEQYF. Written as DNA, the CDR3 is TGTGCCAGCAGCTTGTTAGCGGGAGAGCCCTACGAGCAGTACTTC.

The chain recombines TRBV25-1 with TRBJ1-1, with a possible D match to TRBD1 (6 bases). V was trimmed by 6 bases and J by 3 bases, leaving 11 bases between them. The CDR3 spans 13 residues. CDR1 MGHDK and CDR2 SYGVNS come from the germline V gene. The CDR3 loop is CASRVQGDTEAFF. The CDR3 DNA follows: TGTGCCAGCAGGGTACAGGGTGACACTGAAGCTTTCTTT.